Presented here are 20 T cell receptor beta chains from one specimen sequenced in a study of blood T cell repertoires in COVID-19 (dated by TCRdb to 2019 to 2021). Library preparation was by the immunoSEQ multiplex PCR assay. TCRdb re-hosts the immuneACCESS table, in-frame sequences only. Its copies lack some clones; in the studies checked, an unresolved V gene accounts for under half of them, and the cause for the rest is not known. The sample data list around 200,000 clones, and around 87% of these were observed just once. The ten most abundant clones make up around 2.5% of the sample. The specimen sequenced was peripheral blood. The receptors stem from a man aged 35 to 55 with active or convalescent COVID-19.

The chain has TRBV11-2 and TRBJ2-2, with 7 bases identical to TRBD1. The germline gives CDR1 SGHAT, CDR2 FQNNGV. The V gene end was trimmed by 6 bases and the J gene end by 7 bases; junction bases not matched to a gene: 8. CDR3 length: 14 amino acids. The CDR3 bases are TGTGCCAGCAGACCCACAGGGGCCTTCGGGGAGCTGTTTTTT. Translation: CASRPTGAFGELFF.

J is TRBJ2-3 and V is TRBV19, with D perhaps matching TRBD2 (7 bases). The CDR3 spans 16 residues. CDR1 and CDR2 (germline): LNHDA, SQIVND (reference sequence). The V end lost 3 bases, the J end lost 3 bases, and 16 bases lay between the germline ends. The CDR3 sequence: CASSINKGGATDTQYF. The CDR3 DNA reads as TGTGCCAGTAGTATCAACAAAGGGGGGGCGACAGATACGCAGTATTTT. The whole variable domain, remainder taken from reference TRBV19 and TRBJ2-3, is DGGITQSPKYLFRKEGQNVTLSCEQNLNHDAMYWYRQDPGQGLRLIYYSQIVNDFQKGDIAEGYSVSREKKESFPLTVTSAQKNPTAFYLCASSINKGGATDTQYFGPGTRLTVL.

This clone was picked up a small number of times. The rearrangement joins TRBV5-1 to TRBJ2-2; 10 bases fit TRBD2. The germline gives CDR1 SGHRS, CDR2 YFSETQ. The CDR3 runs 16 residues. With V trimmed by 4 bases and J by 5 bases, 8 bases remained unmatched. CDR3 sequence (DNA): TGCGCCAGCAGCGCTAGCGGGGGCGATGGAACCGGGGAGCTGTTTTTT. Translation gives CASSASGGDGTGELFF.

The rearrangement uses TRBV18 and TRBJ1-5, with a tentative D call TRBD1 (5 bases). Germline lookup yields CDR1 KGHSH and CDR2 LQKENI. V was trimmed by 2 bases and J by 2 bases, leaving 10 bases between them. The CDR3 length is 15 residues. The CDR3 nucleotides read TGTGCCAGCTCACCAACAGGACGGGGCAATCAGCCCCAGCATTTT. As protein: CASSPTGRGNQPQHF.

The chain employs TRBV3-1 (or the pseudogene TRBV3-2) and TRBJ2-5; 12 nucleotides align to TRBD2. V was pared by 1 base and J by 10 bases, with 4 bases of the junction left unmatched. The germline V gene encodes CDR1 LGHDT and CDR2 YNNKEL (reference sequence). This CDR3 region has 14 residues. CDR3 nucleotide sequence: TGTGCCAGCAGCCAAGGCACTAGCGGGGGGTTCCAGTACTTC. This translates into CASSQGTSGGFQYF.

This clone appeared a single time. The J gene is TRBJ2-6, the V gene TRBV7-3; perhaps TRBD1 as D (6 bases). This CDR3 comprises 17 residues. V dropped 1 base and J dropped 4 bases, with 14 bases sitting between them. Germline V gene data show CDR1 as SGHTA and CDR2 as FQGTGA. The CDR3 DNA follows: TGTGCCAGCAGCTTAAGGCCAGGGGTTACCGGGGCCAACGTCCTGACTTTC. This codes for CASSLRPGVTGANVLTF. Filled out from reference TRBV7-3 and TRBJ2-6, the complete variable domain reads GAGVSQTPSNKVTEKGKYVELRCDPISGHTALYWYRQSLGQGPEFLIYFQGTGAADDSGLPNDRFFAVRPEGSVSTLKIQRTERGDSAVYLCASSLRPGVTGANVLTFGAGSRLTVL.

J is TRBJ1-2 and V is TRBV15; TRBD1 agrees at 7 bases. V was clipped by 3 bases and J by 3 bases; unmatched bases: 7. CDR1 is LNHNV and CDR2 is YYDKDF in the germline V gene (reference sequence). This CDR3 has 15 residues. The CDR3 DNA sequence: TGTGCCACCAGCAGGGAACAGGGGCCTTACTATGGCTACACCTTC. Its translation is CATSREQGPYYGYTF.

The chain couples TRBV5-5 to TRBJ1-1; perhaps TRBD1 as D (5 bases). Germline assignment: CDR1 SGHKS and CDR2 YYEKEE (reference sequence). The germline V and J ends were trimmed by 2 bases and 1 base, with 9 bases remaining between them. The CDR3 is 14 amino acids. The CDR3 DNA reads as TGTGCCAGCAGCTTCACTACAGGGAACACTGAAGCTTTCTTT. Its protein is CASSFTTGNTEAFF.

This chain connects TRBV15 to TRBJ2-2, with 8 nucleotides matching TRBD1. After removal of 0 bases from V and 5 bases from J, the junction contained 5 bases not matched to a gene. The CDR3 is 16 amino acids. Germline CDR1 reads LNHNV; CDR2 reads YYDKDF (reference sequence). CDR3 residues: CATSRDAGGPTGELFF. CDR3 sequence (DNA): TGTGCCACCAGCAGAGATGCAGGGGGCCCTACCGGGGAGCTGTTTTTT.

The chain combines TRBV27 with TRBJ2-7, with D possibly being TRBD1 (6 bases). V shed 6 bases and J shed 3 bases, with 21 bases lying between them. The CDR3 runs 16 residues. Germline V gene sequence: CDR1 MNHEY, CDR2 SMNVEV (reference sequence). CDR3 in DNA: TGTGCCAGCAGACGGGCGACAGTTGGGGACAACTACGAGCAGTACTTC. Its translation is CASRRATVGDNYEQYF.

The chain couples TRBV5-1 to TRBJ1-1; weak D call: TRBD1 (6 bases). Germline V gene data show CDR1 as SGHRS and CDR2 as YFSETQ. The V end lost 4 bases, the J end lost 7 bases, and 20 bases lay between the germline ends. The CDR3 runs 15 residues. DNA of the CDR3: TGCGCCAGCAGCGAACGAAGGACAGCCAGGGGTGAAGCTTTCTTT. Translating gives CASSERRTARGEAFF.

This clone was seen a single time. J is TRBJ1-1 and V is TRBV7-3; no reliable D call. In germline, CDR1 is SGHTA, CDR2 FQGTGA. The CDR3 contains 13 residues. Trimming shortened V by 5 bases and J by 1 base, and 8 bases separated the two germline ends. CDR3 sequence reads: CASSQQPNTEAFF. In nucleotides, the CDR3 is TGTGCCAGCAGCCAACAGCCGAACACTGAAGCTTTCTTT.

The gene calls are TRBV5-1 and TRBJ2-3; 9 nucleotides agree with TRBD2. Germline CDR1 and CDR2: SGHRS and YFSETQ. The CDR3 spans 15 residues. J gave up 2 bases and V 5 bases, and 6 bases lay outside the gene matches. The CDR3 sequence: CASRAASGDTDTQYF. DNA of the CDR3: TGCGCCAGCAGGGCGGCTAGCGGGGACACAGATACGCAGTATTTT.

The genes are TRBV6-9 and TRBJ1-2; TRBD1 might be the D (5 bases). CDR1 is MNHGY and CDR2 is SVAAGI in the germline V gene. With 0 bases removed from V and 4 bases from J, the gap between germline ends came to 12 bases. This CDR3 comprises 15 residues. In DNA, the CDR3 is TGTGCCAGCAGTTATTCCAGGGTAAGGACCTATGGCTACACCTTC. As protein: CASSYSRVRTYGYTF.

This clone was recorded once. The rearrangement links TRBV30 to TRBJ1-2; 7 nucleotides match TRBD1. In germline, CDR1 is GTSNPN, CDR2 SVGIG (reference sequence). CDR3 length: 16 amino acids. After removal of 1 base from V and 4 bases from J, the junction contained 12 bases not matched to a gene. CDR3 DNA: TGTGCCTGGAGTGAGTGGACAGGCGCAACTTCCTATGGCTACACCTTC. It codes for CAWSEWTGATSYGYTF. Drawing the rest from reference TRBV30 and TRBJ1-2, the complete variable domain is SQTIHQWPATLVQPVGSPLSLECTVEGTSNPNLYWYRQAAGRGLQLLFYSVGIGQISSEVPQNLSASRPQDRQFILSSKKLLLSDSGFYLCAWSEWTGATSYGYTFGSGTRLTVV.

This chain links TRBV28 with TRBJ2-3, with a possible D match to TRBD2 (5 bases). The germline CDR1 and CDR2 sequences are MDHEN and SYDVKM. V was clipped by 5 bases and J by 1 base, with 10 bases between them. The CDR3 runs 14 residues. CDR3 sequence: CASSQLGGTDTQYF. The CDR3 nucleotides are TGTGCCAGCAGTCAACTAGGAGGCACAGATACGCAGTATTTT.

The gene calls are TRBV6-6 and TRBJ2-7, with 7 nucleotides matching TRBD1. J lost 0 bases, V lost 6 bases, and 8 bases had no gene match. The CDR3 spans 15 residues. CDR1 is MNHNY, CDR2 SVGAGI, per germline (reference sequence). CDR3 DNA sequence: TGTGCCAGCAGCACAGGGACAGCCAACTCCTACGAGCAGTACTTC. Residues: CASSTGTANSYEQYF.

The chain carries TRBV18 and TRBJ2-3, with 9 bases matching TRBD1. This CDR3 is built from 16 residues. Germline CDR1 and CDR2: KGHSH and LQKENI. Trimming cost V 3 bases and J 3 bases; bases outside gene matches: 7. In nucleotides, the CDR3 is TGTGCCAGCTCACCCGCCTTGACAGGGGGGACAGATACGCAGTATTTT. It specifies CASSPALTGGTDTQYF.

This clone showed up just once. J is TRBJ1-5 and V is TRBV28; D might be TRBD1 (6 bases). V lost 5 bases and J 5 bases, leaving 10 bases between the germline ends. This CDR3 comprises 13 residues. Germline V gene sequence: CDR1 MDHEN, CDR2 SYDVKM. The CDR3 DNA sequence: TGTGCCAGCAGTGAGGGGGTGCATCAGCCCCAGCATTTT. Protein sequence: CASSEGVHQPQHF.

Here the CDR3 reads CASSATLGGEAFF. As DNA, the CDR3 is TGTGCCAGCAGCGCTACTCTGGGAGGTGAAGCTTTCTTT. V and J are TRBV11-2 and TRBJ1-1; D not resolved. Germline values: CDR1 SGHAT, CDR2 FQNNGV. Between the trimmed V and J ends, which lost 5 bases and 7 bases, there was a span of 14 bases. The CDR3 runs to 13 residues.